One sample yielded the 28 T cell receptor beta chains listed below, sequenced in a study of shared clonotypes between healthy human individuals (dated by TCRdb to the early 2020s). The library relied on the immunoSEQ multiplex PCR assay. The source is immuneACCESS, and TCRdb retained only in-frame sequences with V and J called. Part of the clones is not carried over; for the studies checked, unresolved V genes explain less than half of this, and the remainder is unexplained. The sample has some 2,000,000 clones on record, 85% to 95% of them singletons. The leading ten clones occupy about 0.13% of the sample. Sequencing was done on a sample of naive CD4+ T cells sorted from blood. Explained via the paper, the cell subset or site label denotes: CD45RA+ positively selected. Receptors were obtained from a man aged 18-30 years in good health.

This chain uses TRBV28 with TRBJ1-2; 7 nucleotides align to TRBD1. The germline V gene has CDR1 MDHEN and CDR2 SYDVKM. This CDR3 region has 13 residues. With 8 bases clipped from V and 3 bases from J, the junction kept 6 bases outside the gene matches. CDR3 residues: CASEAQGDYGYTF. Here the CDR3 DNA reads TGTGCCAGCGAAGCCCAGGGGGACTATGGCTACACCTTC.

A few counts support this clone. The rearrangement joins TRBV5-4 to TRBJ2-2, with TRBD2 matching 7 bases. Germline CDR1 and CDR2: SGHNT and YYREEE (reference sequence). The CDR3 totals 16 residues. V was clipped by 4 bases and J by 8 bases; unmatched bases: 14. CDR3 coding DNA: TGTGCCAGCAGCGTCCCTAGCGGTCCAATGTCAGGGGAGCTGTTTTTT. Its protein is CASSVPSGPMSGELFF.

This rearrangement joins TRBV5-1 to TRBJ1-5, with a possible D match to TRBD1 (6 bases). This CDR3 has 15 residues. The V gene lost 5 bases and the J gene lost 1 base, with 13 bases spanning the gap. In germline, CDR1 is SGHRS, CDR2 YFSETQ. This CDR3 is CASSYTGLSNQPQHF. Written as DNA, the CDR3 is TGCGCCAGCAGTTACACAGGGTTAAGCAATCAGCCCCAGCATTTT. Based on the CDR3 plus reference TRBV5-1 and TRBJ1-5, the full variable domain is KAGVTQTPRYLIKTRGQQVTLSCSPISGHRSVSWYQQTPGQGLQFLFEYFSETQRNKGNFPGRFSGRQFSNSRSEMNVSTLELGDSALYLCASSYTGLSNQPQHFGDGTRLSIL.

V is TRBV6-5 and J is TRBJ2-1; D perhaps matches TRBD1 (6 bases). The CDR3 is 11 residues long. The germline V and J ends were trimmed by 4 bases and 8 bases, with 6 bases remaining between them. CDR1 and CDR2 (germline): MNHEY, SVGAGI. The CDR3, as DNA: TGTGCCAGCAGTTGGGGGCATGAGCAGTTCTTC. Translated, it gives CASSWGHEQFF.

The gene calls are TRBV29-1 and TRBJ1-1; 8 nucleotides line up with TRBD1. The CDR3 extends over 13 amino acids. Germline lookup yields CDR1 SQVTM and CDR2 ANQGSEA. V gave up 6 bases and J gave up 1 base; unmatched junction bases: 4. CDR3 region: CSVRQGPNTEAFF. CDR3 coding DNA: TGCAGCGTGAGACAGGGGCCGAACACTGAAGCTTTCTTT.

This chain connects TRBV7-2 to TRBJ1-3; TRBD1 might be the D (5 bases). The CDR3 spans 15 residues. Germline CDR1 reads SGHTA; CDR2 reads FQGNSA. V lost 6 bases, J lost 0 bases, and 12 bases lay in between. CDR3: CASRGDPGSGNTIYF. Here the CDR3 DNA reads TGTGCCAGCAGGGGGGACCCGGGCTCTGGAAACACCATATATTTT. The full variable domain, in which reference TRBV7-2 and TRBJ1-3 provide the parts outside the CDR3, is GAGVSQSPSNKVTEKGKDVELRCDPISGHTALYWYRQSLGQGLEFLIYFQGNSAPDKSGLPSDRFSAERTGGSVSTLTIQRTQQEDSAVYLCASRGDPGSGNTIYFGEGSWLTVV.

The V and J genes are TRBV4-1 and TRBJ1-3; D possibly corresponds to TRBD1 (5 bases). Germline CDR1 is MGHRA and CDR2 is YSYEKL. The CDR3 is 16 amino acids. V was trimmed by 0 bases and J by 2 bases, leaving 11 bases between them. The CDR3 loop is CASSQDRQSTGNTIYF. In DNA, the CDR3 is TGCGCCAGCAGCCAAGATAGACAGAGTACTGGAAACACCATATATTTT.

The J gene is TRBJ2-1, the V gene TRBV11-2; 8 bases fit TRBD1. The CDR3 consists of 14 residues. The J segment lost 8 bases and the V segment lost 6 bases, leaving 9 bases of the junction unmatched. Germline lookup yields CDR1 SGHAT and CDR2 FQNNGV. CDR3 nucleotides: TGTGCCAGCAGGTTTACAGGGGGTCGGGATGAGCAGTTCTTC. This encodes CASRFTGGRDEQFF.

The J gene is TRBJ1-4, the V gene TRBV5-3; 8 bases fit TRBD1. TRBV5-3 is known as an ORF, though its function is uncertain. V trimming: 4 bases; J trimming: 6 bases; junction bases outside the gene matches: 8. The CDR3 totals 15 residues. The CDR3 here is CARSHPGQEYEKLFF. The CDR3 nucleotides read TGTGCCAGAAGCCACCCGGGACAGGAATATGAAAAACTGTTTTTT.

V and J are TRBV9 and TRBJ2-5; D could derive from TRBD1 or TRBD2 (5 bases each). CDR1 and CDR2 from the germline V gene are SGDLS and YYNGEE. Trimming shortened V by 0 bases and J by 2 bases, and 14 bases separated the two germline ends. This CDR3 is 16 amino acids long. CDR3 residues: CASSVATGQGQETQYF. The CDR3 coding sequence is TGTGCCAGCAGCGTAGCTACGGGGCAGGGTCAAGAGACCCAGTACTTC.

This chain connects TRBV7-8 to TRBJ1-4; 8 bases map to TRBD1. CDR1 is SGHVS and CDR2 is FQNEAQ in the germline V gene. Losses at the gene ends were 5 bases for V and 7 bases for J; bases not matched to a gene: 9. The length of the CDR3 is 15 residues. The CDR3 protein is CASSLQTGVFEKLFF. The CDR3 DNA reads as TGTGCCAGCAGCCTCCAGACAGGGGTTTTTGAAAAACTGTTTTTT. Supplemented by reference TRBV7-8 and TRBJ1-4, the full variable domain reads GAGVSQSPRYKVAKRGQDVALRCDPISGHVSLFWYQQALGQGPEFLTYFQNEAQLDKSGLPSDRFFAERPEGSVSTLKIQRTQQEDSAVYLCASSLQTGVFEKLFFGSGTQLSVL.

To note about this clone: At the DNA level, this CDR3 is encoded by other sequences in the same sample as well. This chain uses TRBV6-5 with TRBJ2-7; perhaps TRBD2 as D (7 bases). Germline V gives CDR1 MNHEY, CDR2 SVGAGI. V lost 2 bases, J lost 2 bases, and 10 bases lay in between. The CDR3 length is 14 residues. CDR3 nucleotides: TGTGCCAGCAGTTACGGGGGGGCACCCTACGAGCAGTACTTC. Its translation is CASSYGGAPYEQYF.

Of note for this clone: At the DNA level, this CDR3 is encoded by other sequences in the same sample as well. The chain has TRBV2 and TRBJ2-3; no firm D call. CDR3 size: 14 residues. Trimming shortened V by 4 bases and J by 1 base, and 9 bases separated the two germline ends. Germline CDR1 and CDR2: SNHLY and FYNNEI. The CDR3 region is CASSAGLGTDTQYF. The CDR3 DNA sequence: TGTGCCAGCAGTGCCGGGTTGGGCACAGATACGCAGTATTTT.

This sequence joins TRBV11-2 and TRBJ1-2; D gene uncertain. The germline V and J ends were trimmed by 6 bases and 0 bases, with 8 bases remaining between them. Germline V gives CDR1 SGHAT, CDR2 FQNNGV. CDR3 length equals 13 residues. The CDR3 reads CASSAAPNYGYTF. In DNA form, the CDR3 reads TGTGCCAGCAGTGCCGCTCCTAACTATGGCTACACCTTC.

This sequence joins TRBV29-1 and TRBJ1-4, with 12 bases lining up with TRBD1. Germline lookup yields CDR1 SQVTM and CDR2 ANQGSEA. The V and J ends lost 6 bases and 5 bases, in that order; junction bases with no gene match: 4. CDR3 size: 14 residues. As DNA, the CDR3 is TGCAGCGTCGGGGACAGGGGGCTGAATGAAAAACTGTTTTTT. It translates to CSVGDRGLNEKLFF.

This chain connects TRBV4-3 to TRBJ1-2, with a weak D call TRBD1 (5 bases). Trimming left V 0 bases short and J 4 bases short, with 12 bases between. The CDR3 runs 15 residues. Looked up from germline, CDR1 is LGHNA and CDR2 is YSLEER. CDR3 DNA sequence: TGCGCCAGCAGCCAAGATCGGAGGGGAGGCTATGGCTACACCTTC. It is translated as CASSQDRRGGYGYTF.

V and J are TRBV7-2 and TRBJ2-4, with TRBD1 matching over 7 bases. Germline CDR1 reads SGHTA; CDR2 reads FQGNSA. The trim removed 5 bases at V and 8 bases at J, leaving 6 bases unmatched. The length of the CDR3 is 13 residues. Written as DNA, the CDR3 is TGTGCCAGCAGCCGAGCAGGGGGTGACATTCAGTACTTC. Its translation: CASSRAGGDIQYF.

The chain is built from TRBV30 and TRBJ1-3; D call uncertain. The CDR3 has 14 residues. V was pared by 0 bases and J by 5 bases, with 11 bases between. Germline V gene data show CDR1 as GTSNPN and CDR2 as SVGIG (reference sequence). DNA of the CDR3: TGTGCCTGGAGTGTAGTGGGGATGAGAAACACCATATATTTT. Its translation is CAWSVVGMRNTIYF.

The chain couples TRBV7-2 to TRBJ2-7; 7 nucleotides agree with TRBD2. The CDR3 consists of 16 residues. The V gene's germline CDR1 is SGHTA and CDR2 FQGNSA. V lost 5 bases and J lost 0; bases outside the gene matches: 10. CDR3 region: CASSPDASGSSYEQYF. The CDR3 DNA sequence: TGTGCCAGCAGCCCGGACGCTAGCGGCAGCTCCTACGAGCAGTACTTC.

The chain uses TRBV19 and TRBJ2-7; 9 bases are shared with TRBD2. Germline V lookup: CDR1 LNHDA, CDR2 SQIVND (reference sequence). CDR3 length: 17 residues. After removal of 6 bases from V and 0 bases from J, the junction contained 12 bases not matched to a gene. CDR3 in DNA: TGTGCCAGTAGGACCTACCTAGCGGGGTTTTACTCCTACGAGCAGTACTTC. Amino acids: CASRTYLAGFYSYEQYF. Full variable domain (remainder filled in from reference TRBV19 and TRBJ2-7): DGGITQSPKYLFRKEGQNVTLSCEQNLNHDAMYWYRQDPGQGLRLIYYSQIVNDFQKGDIAEGYSVSREKKESFPLTVTSAQKNPTAFYLCASRTYLAGFYSYEQYFGPGTRLTVT.

This clone was detected only once. J is TRBJ2-5 and V is TRBV2; perhaps D is TRBD1 or TRBD2 (5 bases each). With 4 bases removed from V and 2 bases from J, the gap between germline ends came to 11 bases. The CDR3 length is 14 residues. Germline CDR1 and CDR2: SNHLY and FYNNEI. The CDR3, as DNA: TGTGCCAGCAGTGGTTGGGGGAATCAAGAGACCCAGTACTTC. Encoded protein: CASSGWGNQETQYF.

The chain recombines TRBV4-3 with TRBJ2-7; D may be TRBD2 (6 bases). V lost 3 bases and J lost 5, with 14 bases in between. CDR3 length: 14 residues. The germline CDR1 and CDR2 sequences are LGHNA and YSLEER. CDR3 in amino acids: CASSQGAGSNEQYF. CDR3 in DNA: TGCGCCAGCAGCCAGGGTGCGGGAAGTAACGAGCAGTACTTC.

In regard to this clone: Other DNA sequences within the sample encode an identical CDR3. This rearrangement joins TRBV18 to TRBJ2-1; possibly TRBD1 or TRBD2 for D (5 bases each). Deletions cut 2 bases from V and 9 bases from J, with 5 bases between. The germline CDR1 and CDR2 sequences are KGHSH and LQKENI. The CDR3 is 11 amino acids. The CDR3 DNA reads as TGTGCCAGCTCACCAGGGACTGAGCAGTTCTTC. It yields the protein CASSPGTEQFF.

The V call is TRBV18, the J call TRBJ2-2, with 14 bases matching TRBD2. The CDR3 is 18 residues long. Germline V gives CDR1 KGHSH, CDR2 LQKENI. V shed 3 bases, J shed 7 bases, and the junction held 10 bases outside the gene matches. For the CDR3, the DNA is TGTGCCAGCTCACCCTGGACTAGCGGGGGGCCTGGATTCGGGGAGCTGTTTTTT. Its translation: CASSPWTSGGPGFGELFF.

Remarks on this clone: The same CDR3 arises from other DNA sequences in this sample as well. V gene TRBV5-1 combines with J gene TRBJ1-6, with D unclear. CDR3 length: 16 amino acids. Germline V gene lookup returns CDR1 SGHRS and CDR2 YFSETQ. Trimming pared 0 bases from V and 0 bases from J, leaving 7 bases between. The CDR3 coding sequence is TGCGCCAGCAGCTTGGAGGGAGGCTCCTATAATTCACCCCTCCACTTT. It encodes CASSLEGGSYNSPLHF.

This sequence joins TRBV6-5 and TRBJ2-2, with unresolved D. The germline gives CDR1 MNHEY, CDR2 SVGAGI. The CDR3 runs to 13 residues. V lost 6 bases, J lost 6 bases, and 11 bases lay in between. The CDR3 DNA reads as TGTGCCAGCAGCTTTGGATGGGCCGGGGAGCTGTTTTTT. Translated: CASSFGWAGELFF.

Worth noting for this clone: The same CDR3 is also encoded by other DNA sequences in this sample. V and J are TRBV7-2 and TRBJ1-6, with TRBD1 as a possible D gene (5 bases). The V gene lost 1 base and the J gene lost 4 bases, with 8 bases spanning the gap. Germline CDR1 is SGHTA and CDR2 is FQGNSA. The CDR3 covers 15 residues. Here the CDR3 DNA reads TGTGCCAGCAGCTTAGACGCAGGGTATAATTCACCCCTCCACTTT. Its protein is CASSLDAGYNSPLHF.

The chain couples TRBV10-1 to TRBJ2-1; TRBD2 matches 9 bases. This CDR3 has 16 residues. With V trimmed by 0 bases and J by 5 bases, 5 bases remained unmatched. Germline V lookup: CDR1 WNHNN, CDR2 SYGVQD (reference sequence). The CDR3 DNA reads TGCGCCAGCAGTGAGTCGGGACTAGCCGCCCACAATGAGCAGTTCTTC. This translates into CASSESGLAAHNEQFF.